This entry lists 27 T cell receptor beta chains sequenced from one sample in a study of beta chain features in type 1 diabetes. Expressed TCRB transcripts were sequenced, since all the RNA that had been isolated was reverse transcribed. Produced via immunoSEQ multiplex PCR; TCRdb's table is partial and in-frame only. In the table there are hundreds of thousands of clones, around an eighth of which are singletons. Their antigen targets remain unknown. The study, taken as a whole, reports: The study found moderately but significantly shorter TCRB CDR3s in all four CD4+ subsets of Type 1 diabetes patients.

The material sequenced was naive CD4+ T cells from blood. Receptor source: a man between 18 and 35 years old with type 1 diabetes.

In this sample, this clone turned up a few times. The V gene is TRBV19, the J gene TRBJ2-7; perhaps D is TRBD1 or TRBD2 (5 bases each). The germline V gene has CDR1 LNHDA and CDR2 SQIVND (reference sequence). The V gene lost 5 bases and the J gene lost 7 bases, with 12 bases spanning the gap. This CDR3 contains 12 residues. CDR3 residues: CASSDRGREQYF. CDR3 nucleotide sequence: TGTGCCAGTAGTGACCGGGGCAGGGAGCAGTACTTC.

The rearrangement joins TRBV5-1 to TRBJ1-1; D is ambiguous. Trimming left V 4 bases short and J 3 bases short, with 16 bases between. The CDR3 covers 15 residues. The germline V gene has CDR1 SGHRS and CDR2 YFSETQ. The chain's CDR3 is CASSRGPAGDTEAFF. For the CDR3, the DNA is TGCGCCAGCAGCCGGGGTCCCGCCGGGGACACTGAAGCTTTCTTT.

The chain uses TRBV18 and TRBJ2-1, with TRBD2 matching 14 bases. The length of the CDR3 is 17 residues. Germline lookup yields CDR1 KGHSH and CDR2 LQKENI. After removal of 3 bases from V and 6 bases from J, the junction contained 7 bases not matched to a gene. CDR3 amino acids: CASSPRLTSGGANEQFF. CDR3 nucleotides: TGTGCCAGCTCACCGCGCTTGACTAGCGGGGGGGCCAATGAGCAGTTCTTC.

This clone has more than one count but fewer than ten. This rearrangement joins TRBV25-1 to TRBJ1-1, with a tentative D call TRBD1 (6 bases). The CDR3 sequence is 15 residues long. Trimming took 3 bases from V and 5 from J, leaving 16 bases between them. CDR1 and CDR2 (germline): MGHDK, SYGVNS. CDR3 protein: CASSDPTSGETEAFF. For the CDR3, the DNA is TGTGCCAGCAGTGATCCCACTTCAGGGGAGACTGAAGCTTTCTTT.

The J gene is TRBJ1-1, the V gene TRBV30; D gene unclear. Germline lookup yields CDR1 GTSNPN and CDR2 SVGIG (reference sequence). The CDR3 has 13 amino acids. Trimming cost V 1 base and J 1 base, with 7 bases left between them. CDR3 protein: CAWSENSNTEAFF. In DNA form, the CDR3 reads TGTGCCTGGAGTGAGAATTCGAACACTGAAGCTTTCTTT.

A few counts support this clone. V and J are TRBV4-3 and TRBJ2-3; perhaps TRBD2 as D (5 bases). CDR1 LGHNA and CDR2 YSLEER come from the germline V gene. The CDR3 length is 15 residues. V lost 0 bases, J lost 2 bases, and 9 bases lay in between. Written as DNA, the CDR3 is TGCGCCAGCAGCCAAGATGCCGGGGTCACAGATACGCAGTATTTT. Amino acids: CASSQDAGVTDTQYF.

Only a few counts were recorded for this clone. The rearrangement joins TRBV9 to TRBJ2-2; D ambiguous. This CDR3 spans 15 amino acids. The germline gives CDR1 SGDLS, CDR2 YYNGEE. Trimming shortened V by 7 bases and J by 4 bases, and 17 bases separated the two germline ends. Here the CDR3 reads CASCLGPDVTGELFF. CDR3 bases: TGTGCCAGCTGCCTCGGGCCTGACGTCACCGGGGAGCTGTTTTTT.

The chain joins TRBV14 to TRBJ2-1; 7 nucleotides align to TRBD1. The germline CDR1 and CDR2 sequences are SGHDN and FVKESK. This CDR3 region has 16 residues. V shed 3 bases and J 0 bases; nucleotides not matched to a gene: 5. The CDR3: CASSHRTGSSYNEQFF. The CDR3 DNA sequence: TGTGCCAGCAGCCACCGGACAGGAAGCTCCTACAATGAGCAGTTCTTC.

This clone was detected only a few times. This rearrangement joins TRBV4-3 to TRBJ2-1, with D unclear. The CDR3 sequence is 17 residues long. The germline V gene encodes CDR1 LGHNA and CDR2 YSLEER. The germline V and J ends were trimmed by 0 bases and 0 bases, with 12 bases remaining between them. CDR3 sequence: CASSQDGVHYSYNEQFF. In nucleotides, the CDR3 is TGCGCCAGCAGCCAAGACGGAGTACATTACTCCTACAATGAGCAGTTCTTC.

This clone was recorded a few times. The V call is TRBV23-1, the J call TRBJ1-1; D gene unclear. TRBV23-1 is recorded as an ORF, its role being uncertain. V shed 2 bases and J shed 4 bases, with 14 bases lying between them. The CDR3 consists of 15 residues. CDR3 nucleotides: TGCGCCAGCAGTCAAGGGAGGACGGTGGGCACTGAAGCTTTCTTT. This gives the protein CASSQGRTVGTEAFF.

This clone occurred a few times. The V gene is TRBV6-5, the J gene TRBJ1-6; no reliable D call. Trimming took 0 bases from V and 8 from J, leaving 8 bases between them. CDR3 size: 14 residues. Germline V gene data show CDR1 as MNHEY and CDR2 as SVGAGI. The CDR3 loop reads CASSYSRQDSPLHF. The CDR3 DNA follows: TGTGCCAGCAGTTACTCTAGGCAGGATTCACCCCTCCACTTT.

The rearrangement joins TRBV4-2 to TRBJ1-2; D not resolved. V lost 0 bases, J lost 3 bases, and 14 bases lay in between. Germline assignment: CDR1 LGHNA and CDR2 YNFKEQ. The CDR3 runs 16 residues. In nucleotides, the CDR3 is TGTGCCAGCAGCCAAGAAACGGTAGGGTGGGACTATGGCTACACCTTC. It specifies CASSQETVGWDYGYTF.

V is TRBV2 and J is TRBJ1-5; no definite D call. Germline V gene data show CDR1 as SNHLY and CDR2 as FYNNEI. The CDR3 is made up of 16 amino acids. V was clipped by 1 base and J by 9 bases, with 19 bases between them. CDR3 coding DNA: TGTGCCAGCAGTGAAGGGCCTCGGGTGGGAGCATCGCCCCAGCATTTT. It specifies CASSEGPRVGASPQHF.

The chain employs TRBV7-6 and TRBJ1-3; D not certain. Germline V gene data show CDR1 as SGHVS and CDR2 as FNYEAQ. The CDR3 covers 15 residues. Deletions cut 1 base from V and 0 bases from J, with 7 bases between. The CDR3 reads CASSLGSYSGNTIYF. The CDR3 region has the DNA TGTGCCAGCAGCTTAGGCAGTTACTCTGGAAACACCATATATTTT.

This clone was seen a few times. The chain combines TRBV27 with TRBJ1-1; no firm D call. The CDR3 has 15 amino acids. V was trimmed by 6 bases and J by 0 bases, leaving 14 bases between them. Germline lookup yields CDR1 MNHEY and CDR2 SMNVEV (reference sequence). The CDR3 sequence: CASSRPGLMNTEAFF. The CDR3 DNA sequence: TGTGCCAGCAGCCGCCCAGGACTTATGAACACTGAAGCTTTCTTT.

V is TRBV7-2 and J is TRBJ2-5, with D perhaps TRBD1 (6 bases). This CDR3 spans 12 amino acids. Between the trimmed V and J ends, which lost 6 bases and 5 bases, there was a span of 10 bases. CDR1 and CDR2 from the germline V gene are SGHTA and FQGNSA. In DNA, the CDR3 is TGTGCCAGCAGGGTGGGGGCGGAGACCCAGTACTTC. Its protein is CASRVGAETQYF.

Comment on this clone: This sample also contains other DNA sequences that code for the same CDR3. V usage is TRBV30 and J usage is TRBJ1-5; D might be TRBD1 (5 bases). CDR3 length: 15 amino acids. V was clipped by 0 bases and J by 2 bases, with 11 bases between them. Germline V gene sequence: CDR1 GTSNPN, CDR2 SVGIG (reference sequence). The CDR3 DNA is TGTGCCTGGAGTGTACGCGGACAAGGCAATCAGCCCCAGCATTTT. Protein sequence: CAWSVRGQGNQPQHF.

The chain combines TRBV9 with TRBJ1-1; no reliable D call. This CDR3 has 15 residues. Germline V gene sequence: CDR1 SGDLS, CDR2 YYNGEE. V was pared by 0 bases and J by 1 base, with 10 bases between. CDR3 nucleotide sequence: TGTGCCAGCAGCGTAGGCCTGATGGAGAACACTGAAGCTTTCTTT. It specifies CASSVGLMENTEAFF.

The chain has TRBV7-3 and TRBJ2-3; the match to TRBD2 covers 8 bases. The V segment lost 4 bases and the J segment 5 bases; nucleotides outside the gene matches: 5. Germline V gene lookup returns CDR1 SGHTA and CDR2 FQGTGA. CDR3 length: 14 residues. CDR3 protein: CASSSRGGQDTQYF. CDR3 sequence (DNA): TGTGCCAGCAGCTCCCGGGGGGGCCAAGATACGCAGTATTTT.

CDR3 nucleotides: TGTGCCTGCCAGACAGGGGAGGCATCCACGAGGCAGTTCTTC. Protein product: CACQTGEASTRQFF. The chain carries TRBV30 and TRBJ2-1; 8 nucleotides align to TRBD1. After removal of 6 bases from V and 12 bases from J, the junction contained 16 bases not matched to a gene. Per germline, CDR1 GTSNPN and CDR2 SVGIG (reference sequence). This CDR3 is built from 14 residues.

In its sample, this clone was seen a few times. V is TRBV27 and J is TRBJ2-7; 7 bases map to TRBD1. The CDR3 runs to 14 residues. Trimming at V came to 5 bases and at J to 3 bases, leaving 7 bases not matched to a gene. CDR1 is MNHEY and CDR2 is SMNVEV in the germline V gene (reference sequence). The CDR3 DNA reads TGTGCCAGCAGTACCCGCCGGGACAGCTACGAGCAGTACTTC. It specifies CASSTRRDSYEQYF.

This clone has only a few counts. The chain employs TRBV30 and TRBJ2-7, with D possibly matching TRBD1 (5 bases). Germline CDR1 reads GTSNPN; CDR2 reads SVGIG (reference sequence). Trimming stripped 1 base from V and 4 bases from J, with 11 bases between. The CDR3 sequence is 13 residues long. The CDR3 region is CAWSGMRQYEQYF. In DNA, the CDR3 is TGTGCCTGGAGTGGAATGAGACAGTACGAGCAGTACTTC. Complete variable domain (other parts from reference TRBV30 and TRBJ2-7): SQTIHQWPATLVQPVGSPLSLECTVEGTSNPNLYWYRQAAGRGLQLLFYSVGIGQISSEVPQNLSASRPQDRQFILSSKKLLLSDSGFYLCAWSGMRQYEQYFGPGTRLTVT.

This clone was detected a few times. The chain joins TRBV7-2 to TRBJ2-3; 8 nucleotides match TRBD1. Looked up from germline, CDR1 is SGHTA and CDR2 is FQGNSA. The V and J ends lost 6 bases and 5 bases, in that order; junction bases with no gene match: 13. The CDR3 is made up of 16 amino acids. This chain's CDR3 is CASRHTQGEAEDTQYF. Written as DNA, the CDR3 is TGTGCCAGCAGACATACACAGGGGGAGGCAGAAGATACGCAGTATTTT.

This chain's CDR3 is CASSEPWQGLRTYEQYF. The CDR3 region has the DNA TGTGCCAGCAGTGAACCGTGGCAGGGCCTGAGGACCTACGAGCAGTACTTC. The V and J genes are TRBV6-1 and TRBJ2-7; TRBD1 might be the D (5 bases). The germline V gene has CDR1 MNHNS and CDR2 SASEGT. The CDR3 is made up of 17 amino acids. V lost 2 bases to trimming and J lost 2 bases, with 19 bases between them.

The chain couples TRBV30 to TRBJ2-5; 7 bases are a match to TRBD2. The CDR3 loop spans 11 amino acids. Germline loops: CDR1 GTSNPN, CDR2 SVGIG (reference sequence). After removal of 8 bases from V and 5 bases from J, the junction contained 5 bases not matched to a gene. CDR3 region: CARGREETQYF. The DNA for the CDR3 is TGTGCCCGGGGGAGGGAGGAGACCCAGTACTTC.

The chain is built from TRBV29-1 and TRBJ2-3; D is ambiguous. CDR1 SQVTM and CDR2 ANQGSEA come from the germline V gene. Trimming cost V 4 bases and J 0 bases, with 5 bases left between them. The CDR3 runs 12 residues. Here the CDR3 DNA reads TGCAGCGTTGCCCCGAGCACAGATACGCAGTATTTT. Translating it yields CSVAPSTDTQYF.

This clone was seen a few times. The J gene is TRBJ2-3, the V gene TRBV5-4; either TRBD1 or TRBD2 may fit D (5 bases each). Trimming took off 7 bases at V and 1 base at J, with 10 bases between the two ends. CDR1 and CDR2 (germline): SGHNT, YYREEE (reference sequence). The CDR3 covers 13 residues. The CDR3 reads CASRVGGTDTQYF. CDR3 DNA: TGTGCCAGCCGGGTGGGGGGCACAGATACGCAGTATTTT.